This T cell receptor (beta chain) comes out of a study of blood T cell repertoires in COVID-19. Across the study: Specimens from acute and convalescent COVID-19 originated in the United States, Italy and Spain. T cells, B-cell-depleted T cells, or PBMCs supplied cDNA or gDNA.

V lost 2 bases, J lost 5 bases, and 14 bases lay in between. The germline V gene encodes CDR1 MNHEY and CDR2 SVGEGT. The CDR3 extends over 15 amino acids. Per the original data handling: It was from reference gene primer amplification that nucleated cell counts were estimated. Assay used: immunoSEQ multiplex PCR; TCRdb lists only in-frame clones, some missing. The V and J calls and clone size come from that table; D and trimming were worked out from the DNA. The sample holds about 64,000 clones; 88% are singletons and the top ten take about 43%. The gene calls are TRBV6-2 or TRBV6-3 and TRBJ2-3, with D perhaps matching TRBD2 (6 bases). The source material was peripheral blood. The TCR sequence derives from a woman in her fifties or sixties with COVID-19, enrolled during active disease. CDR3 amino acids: CASSYLGRDGDTQYF. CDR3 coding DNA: TGTGCCAGCAGTTACCTGGGGCGGGATGGAGATACGCAGTATTTT.